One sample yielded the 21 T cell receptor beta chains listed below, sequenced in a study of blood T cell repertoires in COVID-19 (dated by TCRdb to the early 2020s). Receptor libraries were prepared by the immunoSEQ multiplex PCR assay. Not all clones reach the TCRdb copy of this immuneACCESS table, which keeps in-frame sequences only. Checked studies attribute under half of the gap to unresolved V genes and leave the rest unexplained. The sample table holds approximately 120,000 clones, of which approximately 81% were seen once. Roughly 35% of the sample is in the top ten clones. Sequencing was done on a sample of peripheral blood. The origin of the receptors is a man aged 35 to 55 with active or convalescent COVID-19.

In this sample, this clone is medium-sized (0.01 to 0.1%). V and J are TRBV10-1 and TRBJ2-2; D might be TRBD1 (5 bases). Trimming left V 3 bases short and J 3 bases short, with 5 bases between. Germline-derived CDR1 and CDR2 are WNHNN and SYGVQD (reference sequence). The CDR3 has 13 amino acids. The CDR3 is CASSDRDTGELFF. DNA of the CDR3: TGCGCCAGCAGTGACAGGGACACCGGGGAGCTGTTTTTT.

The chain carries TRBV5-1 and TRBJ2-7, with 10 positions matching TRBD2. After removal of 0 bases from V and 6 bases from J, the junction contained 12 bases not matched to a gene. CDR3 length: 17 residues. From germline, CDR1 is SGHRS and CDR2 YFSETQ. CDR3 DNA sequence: TGCGCCAGCAGCTTGGGTGTGGTAGCGGGAGGTTCTGGCGAGCAGTACTTC. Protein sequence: CASSLGVVAGGSGEQYF.

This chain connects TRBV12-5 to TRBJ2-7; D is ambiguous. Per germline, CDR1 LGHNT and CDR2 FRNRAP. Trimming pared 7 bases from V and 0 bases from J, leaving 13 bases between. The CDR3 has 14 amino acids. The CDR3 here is CASADSVLSYEQYF. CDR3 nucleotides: TGTGCTAGTGCCGACTCGGTGCTCTCCTACGAGCAGTACTTC.

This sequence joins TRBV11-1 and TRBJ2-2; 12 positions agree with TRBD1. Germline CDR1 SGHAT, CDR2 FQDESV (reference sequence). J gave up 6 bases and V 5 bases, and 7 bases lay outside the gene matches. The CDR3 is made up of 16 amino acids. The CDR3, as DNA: TGTGCCAGCAGCCCCGGAGGGGACAGGGGGCCCGGGGAGCTGTTTTTT. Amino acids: CASSPGGDRGPGELFF. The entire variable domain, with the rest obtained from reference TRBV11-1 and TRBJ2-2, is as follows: EAEVAQSPRYKITEKSQAVAFWCDPISGHATLYWYRQILGQGPELLVQFQDESVVDDSQLPKDRFSAERLKGVDSTLKIQPAELGDSAMYLCASSPGGDRGPGELFFGEGSRLTVL.

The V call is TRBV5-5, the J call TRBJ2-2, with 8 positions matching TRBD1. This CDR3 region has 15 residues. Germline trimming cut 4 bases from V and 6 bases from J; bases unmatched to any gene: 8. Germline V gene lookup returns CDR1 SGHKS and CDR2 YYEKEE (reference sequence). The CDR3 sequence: CASSRGQGRAGELFF. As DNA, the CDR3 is TGTGCCAGCAGCCGCGGACAGGGTCGGGCCGGGGAGCTGTTTTTT.

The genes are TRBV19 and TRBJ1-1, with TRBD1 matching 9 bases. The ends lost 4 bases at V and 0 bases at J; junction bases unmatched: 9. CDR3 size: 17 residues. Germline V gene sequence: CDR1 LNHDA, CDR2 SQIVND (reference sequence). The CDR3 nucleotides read TGTGCCAGTAGTAGAAACCGGGACAGGGTATTGAACACTGAAGCTTTCTTT. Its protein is CASSRNRDRVLNTEAFF.

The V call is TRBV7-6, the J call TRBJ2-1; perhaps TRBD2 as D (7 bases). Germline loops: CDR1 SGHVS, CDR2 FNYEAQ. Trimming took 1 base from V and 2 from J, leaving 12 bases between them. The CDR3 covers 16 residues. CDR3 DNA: TGTGCCAGCAGCTTAGGTGCGGGGGCCGCCTACAATGAGCAGTTCTTC. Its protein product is CASSLGAGAAYNEQFF.

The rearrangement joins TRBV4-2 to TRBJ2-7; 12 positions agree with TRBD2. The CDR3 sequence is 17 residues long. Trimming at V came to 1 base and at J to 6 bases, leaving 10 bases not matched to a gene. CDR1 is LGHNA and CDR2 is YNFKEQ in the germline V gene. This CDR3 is CASSQGTSGTRRGEQYF. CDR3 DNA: TGTGCCAGCAGCCAAGGGACTAGCGGGACCCGACGGGGCGAGCAGTACTTC.

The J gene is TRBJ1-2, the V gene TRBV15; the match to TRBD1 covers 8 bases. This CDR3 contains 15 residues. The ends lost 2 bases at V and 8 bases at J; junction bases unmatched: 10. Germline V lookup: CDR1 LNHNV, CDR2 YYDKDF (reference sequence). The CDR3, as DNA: TGTGCCACCAGCAGATCCGGACAGGGCTTAGGAGGCTACACCTTC. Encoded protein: CATSRSGQGLGGYTF.

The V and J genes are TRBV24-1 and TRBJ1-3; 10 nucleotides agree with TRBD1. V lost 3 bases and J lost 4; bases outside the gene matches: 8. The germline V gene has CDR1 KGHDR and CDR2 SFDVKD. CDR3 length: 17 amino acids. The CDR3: CATSDGAGTGVGNTIYF. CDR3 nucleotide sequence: TGTGCCACCAGTGATGGCGCCGGGACAGGGGTCGGAAACACCATATATTTT.

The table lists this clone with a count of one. As DNA, the CDR3 is TGTGCCAGCAGCAGACGGGACAGACGTGAAGCTTTCTTT. This codes for CASSRRDRREAFF. The rearrangement links TRBV5-6 to TRBJ1-1; 7 nucleotides line up with TRBD1. The CDR3 is made up of 13 amino acids. CDR1 is SGHDT and CDR2 is YYEEEE in the germline V gene. Germline trimming cut 4 bases from V and 7 bases from J; bases unmatched to any gene: 7.

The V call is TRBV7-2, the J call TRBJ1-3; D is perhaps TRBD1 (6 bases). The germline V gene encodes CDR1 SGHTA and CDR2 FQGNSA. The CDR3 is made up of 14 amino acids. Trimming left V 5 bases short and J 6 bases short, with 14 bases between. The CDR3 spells CASSARTGPNTIYF. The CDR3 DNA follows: TGTGCCAGCAGCGCAAGAACAGGGCCAAACACCATATATTTT.

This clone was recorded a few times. CDR3 loop: CASSSGVGISYEQYF. In DNA, the CDR3 is TGTGCCAGCAGCTCGGGGGTGGGCATCTCCTACGAGCAGTACTTC. The V call is TRBV5-4, the J call TRBJ2-7; D is perhaps TRBD2 (6 bases). Looked up from germline, CDR1 is SGHNT and CDR2 is YYREEE (reference sequence). The CDR3 sequence is 15 residues long. The V end was cut by 3 bases, the J end by 0 bases, with 13 bases between.

The CDR3 nucleotides are TGTGCCAGCAGCCTCGGGAACTACAATGAGCAGTTCTTC. This sequence encodes CASSLGNYNEQFF. V gene TRBV3-1 (or the pseudogene TRBV3-2) combines with J gene TRBJ2-1; perhaps TRBD2 as D (5 bases). The CDR3 loop spans 13 amino acids. V lost 4 bases to trimming and J lost 3 bases, with 7 bases between them. Germline V gene data show CDR1 as LGHDT and CDR2 as YNNKEL (reference sequence).

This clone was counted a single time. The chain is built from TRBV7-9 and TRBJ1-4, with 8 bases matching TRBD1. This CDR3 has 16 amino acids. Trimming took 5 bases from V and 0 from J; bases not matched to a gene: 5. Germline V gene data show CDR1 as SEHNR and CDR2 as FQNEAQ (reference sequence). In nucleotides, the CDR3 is TGTGCCAGCAGCCTAGGACAGGGTTCAACTAATGAAAAACTGTTTTTT. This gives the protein CASSLGQGSTNEKLFF.

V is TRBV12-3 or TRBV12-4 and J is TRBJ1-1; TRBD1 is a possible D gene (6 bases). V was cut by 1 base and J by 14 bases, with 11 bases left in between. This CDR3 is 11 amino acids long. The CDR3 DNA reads TGTGCCAGCAGTTTAGATACAGGGCGCTTCTTT. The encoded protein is CASSLDTGRFF.

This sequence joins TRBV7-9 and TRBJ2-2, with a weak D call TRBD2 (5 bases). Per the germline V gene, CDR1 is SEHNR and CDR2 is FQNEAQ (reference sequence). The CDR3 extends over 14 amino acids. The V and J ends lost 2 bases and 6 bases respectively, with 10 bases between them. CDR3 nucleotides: TGTGCCAGCAGCTTACACGGACTGGCCGGGGAGCTGTTTTTT. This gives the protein CASSLHGLAGELFF.

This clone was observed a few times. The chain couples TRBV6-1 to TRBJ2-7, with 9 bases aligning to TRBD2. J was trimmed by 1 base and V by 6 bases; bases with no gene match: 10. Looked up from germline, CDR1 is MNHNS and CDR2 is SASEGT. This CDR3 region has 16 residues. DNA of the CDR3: TGTGCCAGCAGGGAAAAAACTAGCGGGCTTTCCTACGAGCAGTACTTC. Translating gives CASREKTSGLSYEQYF.

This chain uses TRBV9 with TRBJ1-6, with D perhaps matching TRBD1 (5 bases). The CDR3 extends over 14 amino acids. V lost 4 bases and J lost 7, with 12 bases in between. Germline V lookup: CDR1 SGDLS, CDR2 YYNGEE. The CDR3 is CASSPMTENSPLHF. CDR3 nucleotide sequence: TGTGCCAGCAGCCCAATGACAGAAAATTCACCCCTCCACTTT.

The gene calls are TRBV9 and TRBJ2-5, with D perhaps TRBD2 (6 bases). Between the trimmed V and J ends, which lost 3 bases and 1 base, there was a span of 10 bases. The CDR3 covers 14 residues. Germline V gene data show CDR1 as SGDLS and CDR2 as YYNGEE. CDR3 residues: CASSASSVQETQYF. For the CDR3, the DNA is TGTGCCAGCAGCGCCTCTAGCGTCCAAGAGACCCAGTACTTC.

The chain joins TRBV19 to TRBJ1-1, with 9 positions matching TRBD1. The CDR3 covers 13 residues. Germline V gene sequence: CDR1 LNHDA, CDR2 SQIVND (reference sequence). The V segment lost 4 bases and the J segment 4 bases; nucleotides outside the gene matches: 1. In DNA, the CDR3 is TGTGCCAGTAGTACGACAGGGGGCACTGAAGCTTTCTTT. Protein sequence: CASSTTGGTEAFF.